One and the same sample provided the 24 T cell receptor beta chains below, sequenced in a study of graft-versus-host responses after intestinal transplantation. Responder cells labeled with CFSE (approximately 200,000) were co-plated with irradiated stimulator cells labeled with violet dye (approximately 200,000). The table came from immunoSEQ multiplex PCR; TCRdb's copy has only in-frame clones and leaves some out. The data contain 6,000 to 8,500 clones, 33% of them singletons. The sample was alloreactive CD8+ T cells from a mixed lymphocyte reaction culture, taken before transplantation. The subset here: CFSE-low proliferating T cells sorted from approximately six-day pre-transplant mixed lymphocyte reaction (GvH or HvG direction). These receptors all come from a human patient who was an organ donor for intestinal transplantation.

This clone was recorded only once. The V and J genes are TRBV19 and TRBJ1-2, with no clear D. The germline V and J ends were trimmed by 6 bases and 4 bases, with 12 bases remaining between them. CDR3 size: 13 residues. The germline V gene encodes CDR1 LNHDA and CDR2 SQIVND (reference sequence). CDR3 loop: CASSYRESYGYTF. The DNA for the CDR3 is TGTGCCAGTAGCTACCGGGAGTCCTATGGCTACACCTTC.

The chain is built from TRBV5-6 and TRBJ1-5; D uncertain. This CDR3 spans 14 amino acids. In germline, CDR1 is SGHDT, CDR2 YYEEEE. V was cut by 6 bases and J by 0 bases, with 10 bases left in between. CDR3 coding DNA: TGTGCCAGCACGCAGGCCAATAGCAATCAGCCCCAGCATTTT. Protein sequence: CASTQANSNQPQHF.

The chain uses TRBV4-1 and TRBJ2-1, with TRBD2 matching over 10 bases. Germline V gene lookup returns CDR1 MGHRA and CDR2 YSYEKL. The CDR3 loop spans 19 amino acids. V lost 0 bases to trimming and J lost 0 bases; unmatched junction nucleotides: 8. The CDR3 nucleotides are TGCGCCAGCAGCCAAGAAGGGCTAGCGGGGGCCAACTCCTACAATGAGCAGTTCTTC. It specifies CASSQEGLAGANSYNEQFF.

The V gene is TRBV19, the J gene TRBJ2-5; TRBD2 is a possible D gene (6 bases). The germline V and J ends were trimmed by 3 bases and 7 bases, with 24 bases remaining between them. The CDR3 consists of 17 residues. Germline CDR1 reads LNHDA; CDR2 reads SQIVND (reference sequence). The CDR3 protein is CASSMFRRGTLTGTQYF. In nucleotides, the CDR3 is TGTGCCAGTAGTATGTTTCGGCGGGGTACCCTAACGGGGACCCAGTACTTC.

V gene TRBV19 combines with J gene TRBJ1-5; D gene uncertain. This CDR3 contains 16 residues. Germline values: CDR1 LNHDA, CDR2 SQIVND (reference sequence). V lost 4 bases to trimming and J lost 7 bases, with 20 bases between them. CDR3 DNA: TGTGCCAGTAGTAGCCGGTGGGCCGAAGTTCACCAGCCCCAGCATTTT. It translates to CASSSRWAEVHQPQHF.

The J gene is TRBJ2-5, the V gene TRBV10-3; 7 bases align to TRBD1. CDR3 length: 14 amino acids. Germline values: CDR1 ENHRY, CDR2 SYGVKD. The V segment lost 7 bases and the J segment 1 base; nucleotides outside the gene matches: 6. The CDR3 protein is CAINYRGPQETQYF. The CDR3 DNA reads as TGTGCCATCAATTACAGGGGTCCCCAAGAGACCCAGTACTTC.

The genes are TRBV28 and TRBJ1-4; D unclear. CDR3 length equals 17 residues. Between the trimmed V and J ends, which lost 5 bases and 3 bases, there was a span of 19 bases. Looked up from germline, CDR1 is MDHEN and CDR2 is SYDVKM. Written as DNA, the CDR3 is TGTGCCAGCAGTATCCCCAGCGCGCGGGCGGCTAATGAAAAACTGTTTTTT. Translated: CASSIPSARAANEKLFF.

The CDR3 loop reads CATSRDREYGYTF. The CDR3 DNA reads as TGTGCCACCAGCAGAGATCGGGAATATGGCTACACCTTC. The V call is TRBV15, the J call TRBJ1-2; D uncertain. This CDR3 spans 13 amino acids. Trimming cost V 0 bases and J 5 bases, with 7 bases left between them. The germline gives CDR1 LNHNV, CDR2 YYDKDF (reference sequence).

The chain has TRBV2 and TRBJ2-1, with D possibly TRBD1 on 6 matching bases. Looked up from germline, CDR1 is SNHLY and CDR2 is FYNNEI. The CDR3 is made up of 15 amino acids. V was clipped by 5 bases and J by 2 bases, with 13 bases between them. CDR3 residues: CASSSFRGTYNEQFF. The CDR3 DNA is TGTGCCAGCAGTTCCTTTAGGGGGACCTACAATGAGCAGTTCTTC.

The rearrangement uses TRBV6-1 and TRBJ2-3; D is perhaps TRBD1 (5 bases). The V end was cut by 4 bases, the J end by 7 bases, with 9 bases between. The CDR3 is 12 residues long. Germline CDR1 MNHNS, CDR2 SASEGT. The DNA for the CDR3 is TGTGCCAGCAGTGGGCAGGGTTATACGCAGTATTTT. Its protein is CASSGQGYTQYF.

The sample holds a few counts of this clone. The V gene is TRBV7-9, the J gene TRBJ2-7; TRBD1 might be the D (5 bases). The CDR3 runs 13 residues. Trimming shortened V by 4 bases and J by 5 bases, and 12 bases separated the two germline ends. CDR1 is SEHNR, CDR2 FQNEAQ, per germline (reference sequence). The CDR3 DNA reads as TGTGCCAGCAGCTCCTATAGGGGCCACGAGCAGTACTTC. Translated: CASSSYRGHEQYF.

V gene TRBV18 combines with J gene TRBJ2-1, with TRBD2 matching 14 bases. The CDR3 runs to 17 residues. V dropped 1 base and J dropped 6; count of bases not matched to a gene: 5. CDR1 KGHSH and CDR2 LQKENI come from the germline V gene. CDR3 nucleotide sequence: TGTGCCAGCTCACCACAAGGACTAGCGGGGGGAGGCAATGAGCAGTTCTTC. It specifies CASSPQGLAGGGNEQFF.

The table lists this clone with a few counts. The chain couples TRBV7-9 to TRBJ1-2; 7 bases map to TRBD1. The CDR3 is 14 amino acids. Trimming cost V 5 bases and J 5 bases; bases outside gene matches: 8. Germline loops: CDR1 SEHNR, CDR2 FQNEAQ (reference sequence). In DNA, the CDR3 is TGTGCCAGCAGCACTCCTGACAGGGTGTATGGCTACACCTTC. This encodes CASSTPDRVYGYTF.

V gene TRBV4-1 combines with J gene TRBJ2-5; D possibly corresponds to TRBD2 (5 bases). Trimming removed 2 bases at V and 1 base at J, with 8 bases between. This CDR3 spans 14 amino acids. Germline CDR1 MGHRA, CDR2 YSYEKL. This CDR3 reads CASSQPGFQETQYF. The CDR3 nucleotides read TGCGCCAGCAGCCAACCGGGATTCCAAGAGACCCAGTACTTC.

V gene TRBV28 combines with J gene TRBJ2-7; D remains unclear. Germline CDR1 and CDR2: MDHEN and SYDVKM. Trimming took off 3 bases at V and 4 bases at J, with 22 bases between the two ends. CDR3 length: 17 amino acids. DNA of the CDR3: TGTGCCAGCAGTTTCCACTCCCCCCCCTCCAAGAAATACGAGCAGTACTTC. Translating it yields CASSFHSPPSKKYEQYF.

V usage is TRBV5-4 and J usage is TRBJ2-2, with 10 nucleotides matching TRBD2. After removal of 1 base from V and 4 bases from J, the junction contained 7 bases not matched to a gene. In germline, CDR1 is SGHNT, CDR2 YYREEE (reference sequence). The CDR3 consists of 17 residues. DNA for the CDR3: TGTGCCAGCAGCTTGCCAGGGGAGCGGGAGGGCACCGGGGAGCTGTTTTTT. Its protein product is CASSLPGEREGTGELFF.

This clone came up once. The chain employs TRBV14 and TRBJ2-7; D is perhaps TRBD1 (5 bases). Looked up from germline, CDR1 is SGHDN and CDR2 is FVKESK. V was trimmed by 1 base and J by 4 bases, leaving 11 bases between them. The CDR3 is made up of 14 amino acids. CDR3 in DNA: TGTGCCAGCAGCCAAGCGTTAGGGGAATACGAGCAGTACTTC. Amino acids: CASSQALGEYEQYF.

This chain links TRBV5-5 with TRBJ2-1; 10 bases map to TRBD2. The germline CDR1 and CDR2 sequences are SGHKS and YYEKEE (reference sequence). This CDR3 comprises 15 residues. J was trimmed by 5 bases and V by 4 bases; bases with no gene match: 6. CDR3 bases: TGTGCCAGCAGCCCTAGCGGGAGCAGGGACAATGAGCAGTTCTTC. Amino acids: CASSPSGSRDNEQFF. The complete variable domain, with remaining parts taken from reference TRBV5-5 and TRBJ2-1, reads DAGVTQSPTHLIKTRGQQVTLRCSPISGHKSVSWYQQVLGQGPQFIFQYYEKEERGRGNFPDRFSARQFPNYSSELNVNALLLGDSALYLCASSPSGSRDNEQFFGPGTRLTVL.

By proportion, this clone is medium-sized (0.01 to 0.1%). The J gene is TRBJ2-7, the V gene TRBV25-1; TRBD1 matches 8 bases. J gave up 3 bases and V 3 bases, and 10 bases lay outside the gene matches. The CDR3 spans 16 residues. CDR1 is MGHDK and CDR2 is SYGVNS in the germline V gene. The CDR3 DNA follows: TGTGCCAGCAGTGACCCCAGACAGGGGCGCAGCTACGAGCAGTACTTC. Its protein is CASSDPRQGRSYEQYF.

A few counts support this clone. This chain joins TRBV10-3 and TRBJ2-5; 10 nucleotides agree with TRBD2. This CDR3 is built from 17 residues. Germline assignment: CDR1 ENHRY and CDR2 SYGVKD. V was clipped by 2 bases and J by 2 bases; unmatched bases: 8. CDR3: CAISEEKGTSEQETQYF. Written as DNA, the CDR3 is TGTGCCATCAGTGAGGAAAAAGGGACTAGCGAGCAAGAGACCCAGTACTTC.

The rearrangement joins TRBV30 to TRBJ1-1; D is uncertain. CDR1 and CDR2 (germline): GTSNPN, SVGIG (reference sequence). This CDR3 region has 15 residues. V was clipped by 0 bases and J by 3 bases, with 14 bases between them. This CDR3 is CAWSVLEIKDTEAFF. The CDR3 coding sequence is TGTGCCTGGAGTGTACTAGAAATTAAGGACACTGAAGCTTTCTTT.

By share, this clone ranks as medium-sized (0.01 to 0.1%). The chain uses TRBV28 and TRBJ2-7; 14 bases line up with TRBD2. The CDR3 consists of 15 residues. The J segment lost 6 bases and the V segment lost 6 bases, leaving 7 bases of the junction unmatched. Germline assignment: CDR1 MDHEN and CDR2 SYDVKM. The CDR3 region has the DNA TGTGCCAGCAGGCGGACTAGCGGGAGGACCACCGAGCAGTACTTC. As protein: CASRRTSGRTTEQYF.

In its sample, this clone was seen a few times. The gene calls are TRBV13 and TRBJ1-4; D remains unclear. Trimming shortened V by 5 bases and J by 3 bases, and 16 bases separated the two germline ends. Germline lookup yields CDR1 PRHDT and CDR2 FYEKMQ (reference sequence). The length of the CDR3 is 16 residues. CDR3 DNA sequence: TGTGCCAGCAGCGAAACGGGTAGGCGGGCTAATGAAAAACTGTTTTTT. This codes for CASSETGRRANEKLFF. Filled out from reference TRBV13 and TRBJ1-4, the complete variable domain reads AAGVIQSPRHLIKEKRETATLKCYPIPRHDTVYWYQQGPGQDPQFLISFYEKMQSDKGSIPDRFSAQQFSDYHSELNMSSLELGDSALYFCASSETGRRANEKLFFGSGTQLSVL.

This clone was observed a handful of times. The chain couples TRBV18 to TRBJ1-1, with 7 bases fitting TRBD1. Unmatched junction bases numbered 3, after V lost 1 base and J lost 4 bases. CDR3 size: 14 residues. Germline lookup yields CDR1 KGHSH and CDR2 LQKENI. The CDR3 DNA reads TGTGCCAGCTCACCACTGACAGGGAGCACTGAAGCTTTCTTT. It yields the protein CASSPLTGSTEAFF.